This TCR beta chain emerged from a study of shared clonotypes between healthy human individuals (dated by TCRdb to 2019 to 2021). For the wider study: A couple of women and a few men aged 18 to 49 years were included in the cohort. For each donor, CD4 naive and CD4 memory were each run on three plates, CD8 naive on two plates, and CD8 memory on one plate. The study deeply sequenced blood TCR repertoires of five healthy adults to estimate repertoire size and the extent of clonotype sharing between individuals. Libraries were prepared and TCR repertoires were sequenced by different laboratories using diverse techniques, in order to increase sequencing depth and limit assay-specific biases. Between about 0.9 and 9 billion PBMCs per donor were obtained by leukapheresis. Study-wide conclusions, independent of this receptor: Pairwise subsampling indicated that sequencing depth was expected to affect the degree of clonotype sharing among donors. The genetic and exposure-history diversity represented was limited by the small number of donors. Sharing across several donors was observed for around 5% of naive CD4, 3% to 3.5% of naive CD8, about 2.5% of memory CD4, and about 0.4% of memory CD8 clonotypes. Rarefaction of sorted-subset datasets indicated incomplete sequencing despite the large sequencing depth. Estimated clonotype richness was generally larger for naive than for memory subsets. Higher generation probabilities were observed for clonotypes shared by all four sorted-subset donors than for non-shared clonotypes. Sampling was restricted to blood, and TCR repertoires in tissue are likely to differ from TCR repertoires in blood.

Using the deep immunoSEQ assay, multiplex PCR amplified TCR CDR3 regions from genomic DNA. Genomic DNA extracted from each cell subset was distributed evenly over all wells of several immunoSEQ 96-well plates, and each plate served as one replicate. For sorted subsets, approximately 200 ng of genomic DNA, equivalent to some 30,000 T cell genomes, went into each replicate PCR. Purified libraries were quantified with a Qubit 3.0 fluorometer, sized on a Bioanalyzer 2100, and re-quantified with the KAPA Library Quantification kit. Every immunoSEQ 96-well plate was sequenced on a separate single-read 150-cycle Illumina NextSeq 550 flow cell. The authors' pipeline ran thus. Because the immunoSEQ output held only junctional sequences and lacked quality scores, the filtering could not match the filtering applied to full-length reads. Sequences were annotated with PyIR, a Python wrapper for IgBLAST v1.9, and V/J genes and CDR3 were assigned using IMGT germline references. Reads were filtered out if the reads had weak V/J assignments (E-value above 1e-6), no CDR3, stop codons, out-of-frame junctions, or ambiguous translated residues. A V3J clonotype was defined by an identical inferred V gene, J gene, and CDR3 amino acid sequence. The percentage overlap between two repertoires was calculated by dividing the number of shared unique clonotypes by the size of the smaller repertoire. Richness of each repertoire was evaluated using RTK rarefaction, the Chao1 estimator, and Recon v2.1 estimates of unobserved clonotypes. Generation probabilities for all TCRbeta clonotypes obtained by the gDNA method from a handful of donors were computed using OLGA. TCRdb retrieved this table from immuneACCESS and kept in-frame rearrangements only. Not all clones are present; in checked studies, unresolved V genes account for under half, and no reason is known for the remainder. V, J and clone size were drawn from that table, and D and trimming were deduced from the DNA. The sample data list over a million clones, and more than 65% of these were observed just once. Together, the top ten hold over 1.3% of the sample.

CDR1 is given as SGHRS and CDR2 as YFSETQ, both from the germline V gene. Relative to germline, V is 3 bases shorter and J is 5 bases shorter, with 17 bases between their ends. The CDR3 numbers 16 residues from cysteine through phenylalanine. Only the CDR3 DNA is retained, 48 bases long and in frame from the first base. The donors were healthy, HIV-negative adults who had no recently reported acute infections or vaccinations. Every donor was a Caucasian adult residing in Nashville, Tennessee, USA. Magnetic negative selection was used to enrich CD4+ T cells, after which naive cells were positively selected on CD45RA and the negative fraction became the memory subset. Blood was collected by leukapheresis, and PBMCs were isolated by Ficoll-Histopaque density gradient centrifugation and then cryopreserved in liquid nitrogen vapor phase. Analytical flow cytometry was used to check the purity and quantity of each magnetically sorted T cell population. From each sorted fraction, genomic DNA was isolated and quantified by UV absorbance on a Nanodrop 2000c.

A note on this clone: The clone's antigen remains unknown. Base-call qualities are not available, and no considerably larger clone is one nucleotide away.

Material for sequencing was memory CD4+ T cells sorted from blood. What the cell subset or site label conveys for this sample: CD45RA-negative fraction. This TCR was sampled from a young man in good health. The chain joins TRBV5-1 to TRBJ2-2, with the D gene not clear enough to name. The CDR3 here reads CASSSIYTTGTGELFF. In nucleotide form, the sequence is TGCGCCAGCAGCTCCATCTACACAACTGGGACCGGGGAGCTGTTTTTT.